A selection of T cell receptor beta chains follows, all from one sample in a study of OX40 agonist ivuxolimab in advanced cancers. TCRdb's copy holds only in-frame clones and misses some; the assay was immunoSEQ multiplex PCR. The sample lists roughly 90,000 clones, approximately 90% occurring once. The source was CD4+ or CD8+ T cells sorted from blood, collected in a trial of the OX40 agonist ivuxolimab. The receptor source for this set is an adult with an advanced solid tumor such as melanoma, head and neck, liver or kidney cancer. Both conserved end residues are part of each CDR3. D genes are given only for firm matches. Expanded clones get a size class; other rows say once, few or many, or leave the size out.

d_call j_call clone_size cdr3_length v_call cdr3_nt cdr3_aa
. TRBJ1-2 . 13 TRBV27 TGTGCCAGCAGTGAATACATGGCCATGGGCTACACCTTC CASSEYMAMGYTF
. TRBJ1-2 . 15 TRBV15 TGTGCCACCAGCAGAGGGACAGAGACTAACTATGGCTACACCTTC CATSRGTETNYGYTF
. TRBJ2-1 . 16 TRBV7-3 TGTGCCAGCAGCCCTCGACGGGCTTCAGGATACAATGAGCAGTTCTTC CASSPRRASGYNEQFF
TRBD1 TRBJ1-5 few 19 TRBV7-9 TGTGCCAGCAGCTTTAGGACAGGGGGCTTTCCGGGGAGCAATCAGCCCCAGCATTTT CASSFRTGGFPGSNQPQHF
TRBD2 TRBJ2-2 . 15 TRBV5-5 TGTGCCAGCAGCCCTCGGACTAGCGGTACCGGGGAGCTGTTTTTT CASSPRTSGTGELFF
TRBD1 TRBJ2-7 . 14 TRBV6-6 TGTGCCAGCAGTTCCCGGGACAGGAGAAACGAGCAGTACTTC CASSSRDRRNEQYF
. TRBJ2-5 few 14 TRBV7-2 TGTGCCAGCAGCCCAGGTAACAGGCAAGAGACCCAGTACTTC CASSPGNRQETQYF
. TRBJ2-3 . 15 TRBV7-2 TGTGCCAGCAGCTCGTATACTGATAGCACAGATACGCAGTATTTT CASSSYTDSTDTQYF
. TRBJ2-1 . 16 TRBV6-1 TGTGCCAGCAGTGAAATAGGGAACCTCGGCTACAATGAGCAGTTCTTC CASSEIGNLGYNEQFF
TRBD2 TRBJ2-5 . 15 TRBV7-7 TGTGCCAGCAGCTTAGGCGGGAGCGGCGAAGAGACCCAGTACTTC CASSLGGSGEETQYF
TRBD2 TRBJ2-3 . 15 TRBV5-1 TGCGCCAGCAGCTTTACTAGCGGTAGCACAGATACGCAGTATTTT CASSFTSGSTDTQYF
TRBD2 TRBJ2-3 . 15 TRBV6-1 TGTGCCAGCAGTGAACTCAGCGGGGGCACAGATACGCAGTATTTT CASSELSGGTDTQYF
. TRBJ1-1 once 12 TRBV29-1 TGCAGCGTTGGAGGTTCGGGCACTGAAGCTTTCTTT CSVGGSGTEAFF
. TRBJ1-3 . 13 TRBV11-3 TGTGCCAGCAGCTCGGGGCCTGGAAACACCATATATTTT CASSSGPGNTIYF
. TRBJ2-1 . 14 TRBV7-8 TGTGCCAGCAGCTTAAGTACAGCTTACAATGAGCAGTTCTTC CASSLSTAYNEQFF
. TRBJ1-3 . 15 TRBV28 TGTGCCAGCAGCCCTGGACCTTTCTCTGGAAACACCATATATTTT CASSPGPFSGNTIYF
TRBD2 TRBJ2-1 few 15 TRBV4-2 TGTGCCAGCAGCCAAGTTGGAACTAGCGCGAATGAGCAGTTCTTC CASSQVGTSANEQFF